Ten or more counts support the clone carrying this T cell receptor beta chain. Its antigen is not known. The data stem from a study of T-cell memory formation after mild COVID-19. Study-wide points: CM and EM subsets held most contracting CD4+ clones; EMRA held CD8+ ones. Pre-infection memory already had some responding clones, implying cross-reactive memory joined. Whereas later expanders leaned CD4+, clones contracting day 15 to 85 showed a balanced CD4/CD8 makeup.

Employing constant-segment primers, 5'RACE generated TCR alpha and TCR beta cDNA libraries bearing sample barcodes and UMIs. MiXCR, applied by TCRdb to the 5' RACE reads, yields one record per CDR3 protein. The table includes roughly 35,000 distinct CDR3 sequences, under 25% detected once. The CDR3 runs to 16 residues. Deletions cut 0 bases from V and 3 bases from J, with 12 bases between. CDR1 and CDR2 from the germline V gene are SGHRS and YFSETQ. The chain carries TRBV5-1 and TRBJ2-2, with a tentative D call TRBD1 (6 bases). The origin of this receptor is an adult who had mild COVID-19 (a few samples of this study predate the infection). Cell type and time point are not known. Specimen: PBMCs or a T cell subset sorted from them (not recorded which). The chain's CDR3 is CASSLVGASDTGELFF. CDR3 DNA sequence: TGCGCCAGCAGCTTGGTGGGGGCTTCGGACACCGGGGAGCTGTTTTTT.